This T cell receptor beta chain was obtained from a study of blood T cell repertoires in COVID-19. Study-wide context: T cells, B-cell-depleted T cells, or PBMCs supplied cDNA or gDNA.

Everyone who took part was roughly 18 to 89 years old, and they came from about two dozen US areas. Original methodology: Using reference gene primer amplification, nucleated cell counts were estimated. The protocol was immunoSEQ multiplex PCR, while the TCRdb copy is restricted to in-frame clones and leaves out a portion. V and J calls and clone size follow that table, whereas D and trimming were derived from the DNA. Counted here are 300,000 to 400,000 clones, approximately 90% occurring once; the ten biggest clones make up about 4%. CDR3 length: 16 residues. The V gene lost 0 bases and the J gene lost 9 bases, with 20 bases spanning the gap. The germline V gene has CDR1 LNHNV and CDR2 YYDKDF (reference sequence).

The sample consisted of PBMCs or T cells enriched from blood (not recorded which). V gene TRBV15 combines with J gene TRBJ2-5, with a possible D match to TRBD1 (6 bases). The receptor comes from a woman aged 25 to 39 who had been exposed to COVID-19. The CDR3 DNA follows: TGTGCCACCAGCAGAGAGCCACAGGGAGTGGTAGTGCCCCAGTACTTC. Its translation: CATSREPQGVVVPQYF.